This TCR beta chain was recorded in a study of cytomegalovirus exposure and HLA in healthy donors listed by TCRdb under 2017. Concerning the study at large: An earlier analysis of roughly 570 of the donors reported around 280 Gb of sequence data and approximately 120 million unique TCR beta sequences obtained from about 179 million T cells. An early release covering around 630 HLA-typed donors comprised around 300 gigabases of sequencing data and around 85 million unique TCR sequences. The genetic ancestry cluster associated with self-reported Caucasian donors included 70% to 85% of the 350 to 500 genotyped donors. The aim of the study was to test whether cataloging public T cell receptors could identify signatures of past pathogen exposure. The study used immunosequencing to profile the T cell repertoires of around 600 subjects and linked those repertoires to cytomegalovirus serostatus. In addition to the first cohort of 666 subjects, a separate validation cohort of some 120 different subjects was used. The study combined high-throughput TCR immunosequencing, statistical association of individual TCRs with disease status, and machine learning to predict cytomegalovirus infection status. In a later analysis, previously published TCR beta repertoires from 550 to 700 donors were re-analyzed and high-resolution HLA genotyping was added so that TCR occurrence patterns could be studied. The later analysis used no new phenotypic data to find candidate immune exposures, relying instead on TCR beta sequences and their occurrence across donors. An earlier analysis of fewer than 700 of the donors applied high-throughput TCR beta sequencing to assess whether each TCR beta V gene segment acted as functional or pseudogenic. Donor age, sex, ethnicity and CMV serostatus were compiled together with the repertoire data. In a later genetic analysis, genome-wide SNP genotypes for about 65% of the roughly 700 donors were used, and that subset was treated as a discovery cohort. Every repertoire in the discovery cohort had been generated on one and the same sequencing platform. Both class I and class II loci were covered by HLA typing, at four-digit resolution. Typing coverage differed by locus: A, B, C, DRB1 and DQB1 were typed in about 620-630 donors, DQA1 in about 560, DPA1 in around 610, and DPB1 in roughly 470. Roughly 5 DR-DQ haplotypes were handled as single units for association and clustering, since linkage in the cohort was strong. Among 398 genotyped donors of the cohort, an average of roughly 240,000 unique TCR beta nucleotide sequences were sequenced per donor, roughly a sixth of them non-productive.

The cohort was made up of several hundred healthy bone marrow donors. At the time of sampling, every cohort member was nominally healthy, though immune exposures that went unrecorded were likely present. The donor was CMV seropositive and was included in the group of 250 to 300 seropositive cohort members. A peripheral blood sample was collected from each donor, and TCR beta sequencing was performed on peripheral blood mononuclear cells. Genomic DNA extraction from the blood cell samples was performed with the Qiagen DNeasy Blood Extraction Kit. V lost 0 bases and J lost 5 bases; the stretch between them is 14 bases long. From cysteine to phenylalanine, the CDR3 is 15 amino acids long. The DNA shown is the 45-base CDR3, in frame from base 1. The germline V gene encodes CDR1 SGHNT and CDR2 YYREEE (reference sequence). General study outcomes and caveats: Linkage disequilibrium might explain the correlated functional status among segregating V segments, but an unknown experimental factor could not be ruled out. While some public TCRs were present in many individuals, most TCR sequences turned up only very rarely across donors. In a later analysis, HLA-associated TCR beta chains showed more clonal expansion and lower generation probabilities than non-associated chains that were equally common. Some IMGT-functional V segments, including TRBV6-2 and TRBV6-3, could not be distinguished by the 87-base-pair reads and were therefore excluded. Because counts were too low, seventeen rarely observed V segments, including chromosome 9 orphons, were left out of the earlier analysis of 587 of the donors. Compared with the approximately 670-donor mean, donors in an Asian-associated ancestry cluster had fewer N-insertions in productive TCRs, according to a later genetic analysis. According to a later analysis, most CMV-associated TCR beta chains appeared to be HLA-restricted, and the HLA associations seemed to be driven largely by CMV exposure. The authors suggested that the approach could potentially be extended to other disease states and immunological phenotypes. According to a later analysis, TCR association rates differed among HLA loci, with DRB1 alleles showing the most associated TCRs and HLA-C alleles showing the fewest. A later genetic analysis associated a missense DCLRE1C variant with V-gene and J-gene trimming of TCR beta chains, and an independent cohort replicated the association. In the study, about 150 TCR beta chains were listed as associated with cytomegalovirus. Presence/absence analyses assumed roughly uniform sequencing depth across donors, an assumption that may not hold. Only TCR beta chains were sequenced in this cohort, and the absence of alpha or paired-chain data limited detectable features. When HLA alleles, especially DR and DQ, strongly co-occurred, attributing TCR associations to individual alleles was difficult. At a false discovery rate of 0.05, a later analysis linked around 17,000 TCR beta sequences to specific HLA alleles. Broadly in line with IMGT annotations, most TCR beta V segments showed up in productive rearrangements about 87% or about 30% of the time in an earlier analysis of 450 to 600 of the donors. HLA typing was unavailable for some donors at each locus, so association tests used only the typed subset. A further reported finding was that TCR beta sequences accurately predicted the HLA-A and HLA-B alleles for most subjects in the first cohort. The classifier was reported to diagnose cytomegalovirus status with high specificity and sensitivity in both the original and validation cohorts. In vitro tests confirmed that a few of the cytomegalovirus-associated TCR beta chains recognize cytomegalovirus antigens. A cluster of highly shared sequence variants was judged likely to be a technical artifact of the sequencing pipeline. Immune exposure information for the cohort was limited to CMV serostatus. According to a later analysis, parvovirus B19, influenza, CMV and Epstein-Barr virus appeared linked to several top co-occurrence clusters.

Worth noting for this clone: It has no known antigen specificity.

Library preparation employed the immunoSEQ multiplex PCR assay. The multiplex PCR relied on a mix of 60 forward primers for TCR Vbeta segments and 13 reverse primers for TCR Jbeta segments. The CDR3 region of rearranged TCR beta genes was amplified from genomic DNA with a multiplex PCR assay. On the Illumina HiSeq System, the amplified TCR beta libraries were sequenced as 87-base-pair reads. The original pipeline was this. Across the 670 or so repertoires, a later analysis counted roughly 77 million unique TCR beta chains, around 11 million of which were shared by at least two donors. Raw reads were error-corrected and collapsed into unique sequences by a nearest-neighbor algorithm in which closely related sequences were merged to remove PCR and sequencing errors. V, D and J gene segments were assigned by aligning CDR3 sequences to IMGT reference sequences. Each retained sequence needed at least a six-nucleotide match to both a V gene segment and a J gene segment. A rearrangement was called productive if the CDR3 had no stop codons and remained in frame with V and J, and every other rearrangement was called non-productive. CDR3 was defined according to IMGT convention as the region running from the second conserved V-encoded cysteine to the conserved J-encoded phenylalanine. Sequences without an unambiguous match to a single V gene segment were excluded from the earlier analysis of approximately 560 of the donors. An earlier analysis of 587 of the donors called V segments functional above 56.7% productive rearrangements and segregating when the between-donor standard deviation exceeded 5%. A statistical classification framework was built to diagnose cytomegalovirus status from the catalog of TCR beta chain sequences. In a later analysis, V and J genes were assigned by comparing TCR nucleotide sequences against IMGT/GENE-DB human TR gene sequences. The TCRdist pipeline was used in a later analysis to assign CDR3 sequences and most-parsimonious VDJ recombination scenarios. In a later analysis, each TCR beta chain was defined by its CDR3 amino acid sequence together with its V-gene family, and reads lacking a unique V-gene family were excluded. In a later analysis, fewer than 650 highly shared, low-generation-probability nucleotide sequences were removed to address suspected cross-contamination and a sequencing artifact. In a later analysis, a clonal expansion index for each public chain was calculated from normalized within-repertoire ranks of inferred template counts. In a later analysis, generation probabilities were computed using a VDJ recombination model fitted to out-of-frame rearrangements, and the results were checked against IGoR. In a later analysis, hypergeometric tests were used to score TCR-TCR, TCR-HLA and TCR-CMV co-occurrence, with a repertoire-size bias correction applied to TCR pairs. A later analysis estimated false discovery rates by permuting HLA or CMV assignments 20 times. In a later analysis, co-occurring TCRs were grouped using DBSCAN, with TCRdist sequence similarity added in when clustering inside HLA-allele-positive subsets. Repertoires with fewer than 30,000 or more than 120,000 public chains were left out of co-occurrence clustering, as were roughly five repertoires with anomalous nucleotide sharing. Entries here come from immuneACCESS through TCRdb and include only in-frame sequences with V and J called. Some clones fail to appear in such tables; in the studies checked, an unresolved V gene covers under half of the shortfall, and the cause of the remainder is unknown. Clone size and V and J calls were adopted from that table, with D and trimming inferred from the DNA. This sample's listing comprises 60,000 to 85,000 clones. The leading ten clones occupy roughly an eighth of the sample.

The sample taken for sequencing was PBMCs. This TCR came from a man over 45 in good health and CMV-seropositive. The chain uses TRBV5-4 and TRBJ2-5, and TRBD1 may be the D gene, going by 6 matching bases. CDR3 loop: CASSLVQQGYETQYF. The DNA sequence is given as TGTGCCAGCAGCTTGGTTCAACAGGGATACGAGACCCAGTACTTC.